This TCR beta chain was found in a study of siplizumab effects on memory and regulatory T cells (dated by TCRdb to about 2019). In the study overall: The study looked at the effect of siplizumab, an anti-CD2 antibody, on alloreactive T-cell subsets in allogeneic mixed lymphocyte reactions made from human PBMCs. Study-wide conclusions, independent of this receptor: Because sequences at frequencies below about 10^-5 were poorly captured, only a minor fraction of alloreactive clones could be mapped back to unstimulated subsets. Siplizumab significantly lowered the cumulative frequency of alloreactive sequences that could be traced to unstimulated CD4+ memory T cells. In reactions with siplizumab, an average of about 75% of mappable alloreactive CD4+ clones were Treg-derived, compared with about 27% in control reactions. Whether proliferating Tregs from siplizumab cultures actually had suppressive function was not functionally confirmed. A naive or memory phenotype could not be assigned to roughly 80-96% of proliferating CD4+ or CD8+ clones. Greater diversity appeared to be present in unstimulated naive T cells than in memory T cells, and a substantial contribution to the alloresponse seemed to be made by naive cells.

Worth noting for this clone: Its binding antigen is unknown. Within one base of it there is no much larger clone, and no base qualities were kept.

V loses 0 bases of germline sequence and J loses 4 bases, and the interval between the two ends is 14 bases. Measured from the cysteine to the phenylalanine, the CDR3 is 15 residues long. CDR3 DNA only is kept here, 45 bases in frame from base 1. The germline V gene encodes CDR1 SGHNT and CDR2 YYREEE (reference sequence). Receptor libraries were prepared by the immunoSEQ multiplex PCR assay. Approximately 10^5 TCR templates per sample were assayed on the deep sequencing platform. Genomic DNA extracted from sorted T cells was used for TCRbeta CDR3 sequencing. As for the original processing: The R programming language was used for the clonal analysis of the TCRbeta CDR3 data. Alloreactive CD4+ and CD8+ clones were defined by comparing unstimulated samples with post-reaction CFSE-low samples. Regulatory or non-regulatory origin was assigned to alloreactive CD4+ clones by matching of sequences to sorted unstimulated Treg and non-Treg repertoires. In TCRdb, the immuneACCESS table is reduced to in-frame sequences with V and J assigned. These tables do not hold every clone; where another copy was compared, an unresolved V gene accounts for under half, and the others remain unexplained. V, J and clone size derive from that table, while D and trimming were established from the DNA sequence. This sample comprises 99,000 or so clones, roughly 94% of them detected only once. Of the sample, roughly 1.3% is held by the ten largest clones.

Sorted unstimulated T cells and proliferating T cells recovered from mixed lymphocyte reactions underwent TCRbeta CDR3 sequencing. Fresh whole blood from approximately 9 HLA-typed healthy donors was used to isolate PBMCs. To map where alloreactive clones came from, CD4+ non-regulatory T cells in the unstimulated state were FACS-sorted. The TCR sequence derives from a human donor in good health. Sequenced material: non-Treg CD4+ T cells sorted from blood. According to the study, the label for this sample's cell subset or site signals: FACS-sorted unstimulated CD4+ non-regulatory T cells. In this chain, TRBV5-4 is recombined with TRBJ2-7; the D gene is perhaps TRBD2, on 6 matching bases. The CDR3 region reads CASSLDMAGSYEQYF. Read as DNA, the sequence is TGTGCCAGCAGCTTGGATATGGCGGGAAGTTACGAGCAGTACTTC.